This T cell receptor beta chain comes out of a study of CD8+ T cells in alopecia areata. Study information: Tofacitinib was taken orally by treated patients, and the dose was 5 to 10 mg twice daily.

The V end lost 6 bases, the J end lost 4 bases, and 7 bases lay between the germline ends. This CDR3 is built from 12 residues. The V gene's germline CDR1 is MNHEY and CDR2 SVGAGI. For this clone: What it binds is unknown.

Treatment in this sample: oral pan-JAK inhibitor, 5-10 mg twice daily. Investigators isolated RNA and reverse transcribed it into cDNA to act as the sequencing template. Only in-frame clones appear in the TCRdb table, and some are missing; sequencing was by immunoSEQ multiplex PCR. Of roughly 180,000 clones in the sample, 40% to 55% are singletons; the top ten hold roughly a tenth. Study-wide results and limits: Tofacitinib significantly lowered scalp clonality and expanded CD8+ clones among the top 100.

The sample consisted of CD8+ T cells sorted from blood, taken around week 53, from a patient treated with tofacitinib. This receptor was obtained from a human donor with alopecia areata. The chain links TRBV6-5 to TRBJ1-3; D is ambiguous. The CDR3 DNA follows: TGTGCCAGCAGAGGACCCGGAAACACCATATATTTT. Amino acid sequence: CASRGPGNTIYF.